Listed here are 20 T cell receptor beta chains from one sample, sequenced in a study of blood T cells in healthy people across ages. The use of a sample-barcoded 5' primer and a J-beta primer mix characterized a second PCR of roughly 6 to 12 cycles. From the 5' RACE reads, TCRdb called clonotypes with MiXCR, one entry per CDR3 protein. The data contain about 1.8 million distinct CDR3 sequences, roughly 50% of them seen just once; the ten biggest clones take up more than 2%. The sample comprised blood. These receptors all come from a woman in her 40s in good health.

This chain joins TRBV12-3 or TRBV12-4 and TRBJ1-6; 7 positions agree with TRBD1. The J segment lost 9 bases and the V segment lost 6 bases, leaving 11 bases of the junction unmatched. There are 15 residues in the CDR3. CDR3 loop: CASSRGTGVFSPLHF. CDR3 in DNA: TGTGCCAGCAGCCGAGGAACAGGGGTTTTTTCACCCCTCCACTTT.

V usage is TRBV7-2 and J usage is TRBJ2-1; TRBD2 matches 10 bases. This CDR3 has 16 amino acids. CDR1 SGHTA and CDR2 FQGNSA come from the germline V gene. Trimming removed 1 base from V and 8 bases from J; junction bases left unmatched: 8. The CDR3 sequence is CASSLGGAGGPDEQFF. In DNA form, the CDR3 reads TGTGCCAGCAGCTTAGGGGGAGCGGGGGGGCCGGATGAGCAGTTCTTC. The variable domain in full, with the rest retrieved from reference TRBV7-2 and TRBJ2-1, is GAGVSQSPSNKVTEKGKDVELRCDPISGHTALYWYRQSLGQGLEFLIYFQGNSAPDKSGLPSDRFSAERTGGSVSTLTIQRTQQEDSAVYLCASSLGGAGGPDEQFFGPGTRLTVL.

This clonotype was counted many times. One end of the junction fails to match germline, which may point to a read error. This sequence joins TRBV13 and TRBJ2-1, with D maybe TRBD1 (6 bases). The germline V gene has CDR1 PRHDT and CDR2 FYEKMQ (reference sequence). The CDR3 contains 16 residues. The CDR3 is CASSLGGLSSYNEQFF. Written as DNA, the CDR3 is TGTGCCAGCAGTTTAGGGGGTCTTAGCTCCTACAATGAGCAGTTCTTC.

The chain joins TRBV20-1 to TRBJ1-2; D is uncertain. The CDR3 runs 13 residues. Germline V gives CDR1 DFQATT, CDR2 SNEGSKA (reference sequence). The V gene lost 4 bases and the J gene lost 4 bases, with 13 bases spanning the gap. The CDR3 loop reads CSAMSDGSYGYTF. CDR3 nucleotides: TGCAGTGCTATGAGTGATGGCAGCTATGGCTACACCTTC.

The chain uses TRBV5-1 and TRBJ2-5; tentatively, D is TRBD1 or TRBD2 (5 bases each). The CDR3 length is 16 residues. Germline loops: CDR1 SGHRS, CDR2 YFSETQ. Deletions cut 5 bases from V and 2 bases from J, with 19 bases between. The CDR3 spells CASSGTSFGVQETQYF. Here the CDR3 DNA reads TGCGCCAGCAGTGGGACCTCCTTCGGGGTTCAAGAGACCCAGTACTTC.

In its sample, this clonotype was seen a few times. The genes are TRBV7-6 and TRBJ2-1, with a possible D match to TRBD2 (7 bases). V shed 4 bases and J shed 9 bases, with 16 bases lying between them. Per the germline V gene, CDR1 is SGHVS and CDR2 is FNYEAQ. The CDR3 loop spans 14 amino acids. Written as DNA, the CDR3 is TGTGCCAGCAGCTCATCCGCGGGGGCTAGTGAGCAGTTCTTC. This encodes CASSSSAGASEQFF.

The chain couples TRBV5-1 to TRBJ2-1, with D maybe TRBD2 (5 bases). With 0 bases removed from V and 7 bases from J, the gap between germline ends came to 14 bases. CDR1 SGHRS and CDR2 YFSETQ come from the germline V gene. The CDR3 is made up of 15 amino acids. CDR3 amino acids: CASSLALGEGNEQFF. CDR3 coding DNA: TGCGCCAGCAGCTTGGCCCTCGGGGAAGGGAATGAGCAGTTCTTC. Combining the CDR3 with reference TRBV5-1 and TRBJ2-1 gives the whole variable domain KAGVTQTPRYLIKTRGQQVTLSCSPISGHRSVSWYQQTPGQGLQFLFEYFSETQRNKGNFPGRFSGRQFSNSRSEMNVSTLELGDSALYLCASSLALGEGNEQFFGPGTRLTVL.

The sample holds a few counts of this clonotype. The gene calls are TRBV9 and TRBJ1-1; the D gene is possibly TRBD1 (6 bases). Germline loops: CDR1 SGDLS, CDR2 YYNGEE. Trimming took 4 bases from V and 7 from J, leaving 17 bases between them. This CDR3 is 14 amino acids long. Here the CDR3 reads CASSPAGGRGEAFF. The CDR3 nucleotides are TGTGCCAGCAGCCCCGCCGGGGGGCGAGGTGAAGCTTTCTTT.

V is TRBV20-1 and J is TRBJ2-7, with TRBD2 identical over 10 bases. Germline CDR1 and CDR2: DFQATT and SNEGSKA (reference sequence). V shed 0 bases, J shed 4 bases, and the junction held 6 bases outside the gene matches. The CDR3 contains 15 residues. The CDR3 loop is CSARDGLAGEYEQYF. CDR3 nucleotide sequence: TGCAGTGCTAGAGATGGGCTAGCGGGGGAGTACGAGCAGTACTTC.

As concerns this clonotype: Its ends do not fully match the called genes, so a read error is possible. The rearrangement uses TRBV4-2 and TRBJ1-6; 9 nucleotides agree with TRBD1. Germline V gives CDR1 LGHNA, CDR2 YNFKEQ. CDR3 size: 18 residues. CDR3 sequence reads: CASSQDRSGTGNNSSLHF. The CDR3 DNA is TGTGCCAGCAGCCAAGATCGCAGCGGGACAGGGAATAATTCATCCCTCCACTTT.

CDR3 region: CASSRTRLQGSEQYF. CDR3 DNA: TGTGCCAGCAGTAGGACCCGACTTCAGGGAAGCGAGCAGTACTTC. The chain links TRBV28 to TRBJ2-7, with D possibly TRBD1 on 5 matching bases. Germline values: CDR1 MDHEN, CDR2 SYDVKM. V lost 5 bases to trimming and J lost 6 bases, with 20 bases between them. This CDR3 has 15 residues.

The V gene is TRBV7-8, the J gene TRBJ2-6; TRBD1 aligns across 8 bases. The CDR3 contains 18 residues. V lost 4 bases and J lost 0; bases outside the gene matches: 8. CDR1 and CDR2 (germline): SGHVS, FQNEAQ. CDR3 loop: CASSYSPTGVSGANVLTF. DNA of the CDR3: TGTGCCAGCAGCTACTCGCCGACAGGGGTCTCTGGGGCCAACGTCCTGACTTTC.

The chain is built from TRBV6-2 or TRBV6-3 and TRBJ2-1, with D unresolved. Between the trimmed V and J ends, which lost 5 bases and 6 bases, there was a span of 17 bases. The CDR3 is 15 residues long. Looked up from germline, CDR1 is MNHEY and CDR2 is SVGEGT. The CDR3 sequence: CASSPRATPGNEQFF. CDR3 in DNA: TGTGCCAGCAGTCCCCGGGCTACCCCTGGCAATGAGCAGTTCTTC.

The chain recombines TRBV2 with TRBJ2-7, with 8 bases lining up with TRBD1. CDR1 is SNHLY and CDR2 is FYNNEI in the germline V gene. This CDR3 region has 12 residues. V lost 10 bases, J lost 5 bases, and 7 bases stayed unmatched. Here the CDR3 DNA reads TGTGCCACTTCGACAGGGGAAGACGAGCAGTACTTC. Residues: CATSTGEDEQYF.

V is TRBV29-1 and J is TRBJ1-2; no clear D. The ends were cut back, 2 bases at V and 6 bases at J, with 10 bases in the middle. Germline CDR1 SQVTM, CDR2 ANQGSEA. This CDR3 comprises 12 residues. In DNA, the CDR3 is TGCAGCGTTGAATTTAGCTCCGATGGCTACACCTTC. This sequence encodes CSVEFSSDGYTF.

This clonotype occurred a few times. The chain has TRBV6-2 or TRBV6-3 and TRBJ2-7; D is perhaps TRBD1 or TRBD2 (5 bases each). V lost 5 bases, J lost 2 bases, and 19 bases lay in between. CDR1 is MNHEY, CDR2 SVGEGT, per germline. The CDR3 has 16 amino acids. CDR3 loop: CASSPPLGRTTYEQYF. As DNA, the CDR3 is TGTGCCAGCAGTCCCCCTTTGGGACGGACAACCTACGAGCAGTACTTC.

This clonotype was seen a handful of times. This rearrangement joins TRBV27 to TRBJ2-1, with a weak D call TRBD2 (5 bases). V shed 5 bases and J shed 6 bases, with 11 bases lying between them. Per germline, CDR1 MNHEY and CDR2 SMNVEV (reference sequence). This CDR3 spans 13 amino acids. CDR3 residues: CASSAGPTNEQFF. For the CDR3, the DNA is TGTGCCAGCAGTGCGGGCCCGACCAATGAGCAGTTCTTC.

The chain employs TRBV4-3 and TRBJ2-5; no clear D gene. The J call may be faulty, since TRBJ2-7 better matches the DNA end. CDR1 is LGHNA, CDR2 YSLEER, per germline. The CDR3 loop spans 15 amino acids. Here the CDR3 reads CASSHDPDVTYEQYF. In nucleotides, the CDR3 is TGCGCCAGCAGCCATGATCCTGACGTTACCTACGAGCAGTACTTC.

Turning to this clonotype: Sequence at one end of the junction differs from germline and may be a read error. This sequence joins TRBV27 and TRBJ1-6; D remains ambiguous. Germline V CDR1 and CDR2: MNHEY, SMNVEV (reference sequence). This CDR3 is 16 amino acids long. CDR3 DNA sequence: TGTGCCAGCAGTTACGGGAAGAGGACGGTTAATTCACCCCCCCACTTT. Its protein is CASSYGKRTVNSPPHF.

For this clonotype: A much larger clone lies one base from this, so it may be a read error. The chain links TRBV7-9 to TRBJ2-7; D is unresolved. There are 12 residues in the CDR3. V lost 3 bases to trimming and J lost 3 bases, with 6 bases between them. Germline CDR1 is SEHNR and CDR2 is FQNEAQ (reference sequence). CDR3: CASSFDFYEQYF. The CDR3 bases are TGTGCCAGCAGCTTTGACTTCTACGAGCAGTACTTC.